The clone carrying this T cell receptor beta chain was seen just once. A second roughly 6 to 11 cycle PCR used barcoded and J-beta primers. TCRdb re-called the 5' RACE reads with MiXCR, one entry per CDR3 protein. The table lists hundreds of thousands of distinct CDR3 sequences, 40% to 50% of them singletons. This sample was included in a study of blood T cells in healthy people across ages. The TCR comes from an elderly man in good health. Source material: blood.

For the CDR3, the DNA is TGTGCCAGCAGTTTAGCGCCTAGATGGGGGCAGTTCTTC. Its protein product is CASSLAPRWGQFF. The chain has TRBV12-3 or TRBV12-4 and TRBJ2-1; D unresolved. Trimming removed 0 bases from V and 12 bases from J, with 12 bases in between. CDR3 length: 13 amino acids.